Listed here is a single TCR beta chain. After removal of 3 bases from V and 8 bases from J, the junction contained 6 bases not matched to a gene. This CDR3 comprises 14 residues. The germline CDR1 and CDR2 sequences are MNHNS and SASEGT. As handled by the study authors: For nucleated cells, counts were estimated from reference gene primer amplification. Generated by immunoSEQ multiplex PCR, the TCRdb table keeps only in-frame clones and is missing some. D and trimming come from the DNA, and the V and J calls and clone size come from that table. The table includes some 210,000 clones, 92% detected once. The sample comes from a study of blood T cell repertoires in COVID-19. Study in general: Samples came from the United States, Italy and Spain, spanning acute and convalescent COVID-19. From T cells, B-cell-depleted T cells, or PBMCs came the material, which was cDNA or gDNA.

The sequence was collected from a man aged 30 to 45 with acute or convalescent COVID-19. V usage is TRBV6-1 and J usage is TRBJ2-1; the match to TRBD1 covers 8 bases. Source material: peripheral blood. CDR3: CASSDPDRGDEQFF. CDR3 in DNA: TGTGCCAGCAGTGACCCTGACAGGGGCGATGAGCAGTTCTTC.